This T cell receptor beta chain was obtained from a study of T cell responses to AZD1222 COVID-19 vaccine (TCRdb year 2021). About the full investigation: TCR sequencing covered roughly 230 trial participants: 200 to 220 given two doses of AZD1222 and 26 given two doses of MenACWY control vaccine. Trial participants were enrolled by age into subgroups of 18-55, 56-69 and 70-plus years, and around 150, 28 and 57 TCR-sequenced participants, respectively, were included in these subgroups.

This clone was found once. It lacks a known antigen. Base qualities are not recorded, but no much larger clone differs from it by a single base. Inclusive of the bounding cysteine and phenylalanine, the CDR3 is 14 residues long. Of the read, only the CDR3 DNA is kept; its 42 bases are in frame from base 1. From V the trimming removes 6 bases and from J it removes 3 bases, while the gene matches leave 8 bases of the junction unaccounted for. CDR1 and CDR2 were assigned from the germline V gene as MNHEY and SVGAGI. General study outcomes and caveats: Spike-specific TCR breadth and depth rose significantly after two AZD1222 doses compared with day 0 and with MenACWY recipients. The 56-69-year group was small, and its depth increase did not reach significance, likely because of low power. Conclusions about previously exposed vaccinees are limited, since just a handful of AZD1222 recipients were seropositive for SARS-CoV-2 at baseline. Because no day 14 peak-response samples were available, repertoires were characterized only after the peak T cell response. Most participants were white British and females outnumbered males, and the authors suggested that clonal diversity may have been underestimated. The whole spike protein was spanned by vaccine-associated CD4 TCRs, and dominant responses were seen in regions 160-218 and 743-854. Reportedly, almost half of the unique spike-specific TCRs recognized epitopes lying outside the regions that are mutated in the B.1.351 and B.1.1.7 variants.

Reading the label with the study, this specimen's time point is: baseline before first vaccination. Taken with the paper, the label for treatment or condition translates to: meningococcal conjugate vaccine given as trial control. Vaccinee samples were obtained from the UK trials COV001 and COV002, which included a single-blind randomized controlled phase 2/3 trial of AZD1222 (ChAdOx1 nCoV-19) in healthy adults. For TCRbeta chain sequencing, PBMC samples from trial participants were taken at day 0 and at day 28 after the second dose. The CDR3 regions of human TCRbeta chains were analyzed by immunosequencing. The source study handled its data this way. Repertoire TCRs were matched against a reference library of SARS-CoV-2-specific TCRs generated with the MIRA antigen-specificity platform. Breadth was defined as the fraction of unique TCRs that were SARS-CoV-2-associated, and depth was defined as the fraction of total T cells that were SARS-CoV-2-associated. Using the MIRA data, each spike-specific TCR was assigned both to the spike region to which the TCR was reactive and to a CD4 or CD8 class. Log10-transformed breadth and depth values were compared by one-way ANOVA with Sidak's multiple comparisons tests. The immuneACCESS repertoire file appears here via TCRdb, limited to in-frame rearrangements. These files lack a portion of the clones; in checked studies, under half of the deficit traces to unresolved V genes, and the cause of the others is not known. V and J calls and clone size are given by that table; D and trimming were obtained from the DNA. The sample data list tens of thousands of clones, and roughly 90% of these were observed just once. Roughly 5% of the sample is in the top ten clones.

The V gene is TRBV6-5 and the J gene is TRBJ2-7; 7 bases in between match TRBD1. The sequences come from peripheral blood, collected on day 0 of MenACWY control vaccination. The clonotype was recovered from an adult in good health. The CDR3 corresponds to CASRPQGVFYEQYF. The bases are TGTGCCAGCAGACCGCAGGGGGTCTTCTACGAGCAGTACTTC.